These 27 T cell receptor beta chains were sequenced from one sample in a study of regulatory T cells in long-lasting Graves disease. Time point: newly diagnosed GD, antithyroid drugs for less than 3 months. RNA from PBMCs was the source of the TCR library. Investigators prepared the TCR beta libraries by applying iRepertoire HTBI primers and Arm-PCR of CDR3 regions. TCRdb processed the multiplex PCR reads anew with MiXCR; each CDR3 protein has one entry. There are approximately 480,000 distinct CDR3 sequences in the sample; around 15% occur only once, and 9% to 15% lies in the top ten. The same sample was also used in a study of T cells in Graves' hyperthyroidism and ophthalmopathy.

The source was peripheral blood mononuclear cells (PBMCs), collected at new diagnosis, from a patient treated with antithyroid drugs. These TCRs come from a man in his forties with Graves disease.

This clonotype was picked up many times. V is TRBV24-1 and J is TRBJ2-5; tentative D call: TRBD1 (6 bases). The CDR3 consists of 14 residues. CDR1 is KGHDR, CDR2 SFDVKD, per germline. With 1 base removed from V and 5 bases from J, the gap between germline ends came to 10 bases. The CDR3: CATSDLNTGETQYF. CDR3 bases: TGTGCCACCAGTGATTTAAATACAGGGGAGACCCAGTACTTC.

The gene calls are TRBV10-3 and TRBJ1-1; D gene unclear. Deletions cut 4 bases from V and 1 base from J, with 7 bases between. CDR1 and CDR2 from the germline V gene are ENHRY and SYGVKD. CDR3 size: 13 residues. The CDR3 coding sequence is TGTGCCATCAGTGGATACAGGAACACTGAAGCTTTCTTT. It encodes CAISGYRNTEAFF.

This clonotype was seen many times. V and J are TRBV20-1 and TRBJ2-7, with D possibly being TRBD2 (6 bases). This CDR3 has 12 residues. V lost 6 bases and J lost 0, with 9 bases in between. Germline V gene data show CDR1 as DFQATT and CDR2 as SNEGSKA (reference sequence). Here the CDR3 reads CSARDFSYEQYF. CDR3 nucleotide sequence: TGCAGTGCAAGGGACTTCTCCTACGAGCAGTACTTC.

This clonotype was found many times. The chain recombines TRBV30 with TRBJ2-5; D is undetermined. There are 13 residues in the CDR3. Germline assignment: CDR1 GTSNPN and CDR2 SVGIG (reference sequence). Trimming took off 2 bases at V and 3 bases at J, with 10 bases between the two ends. CDR3 loop: CAWSKSLEETQYF. CDR3 nucleotides: TGTGCCTGGAGTAAGAGCCTGGAAGAGACCCAGTACTTC.

This clonotype was recorded at least ten times. The chain combines TRBV28 with TRBJ2-7; tentatively, D is TRBD1 or TRBD2 (5 bases each). CDR1 MDHEN and CDR2 SYDVKM come from the germline V gene. The V gene lost 0 bases and the J gene lost 2 bases, with 11 bases spanning the gap. This CDR3 comprises 15 residues. CDR3 nucleotide sequence: TGTGCCAGCAGTTTATGGGGGGACCAAACCTACGAGCAGTACTTC. Protein: CASSLWGDQTYEQYF.

The J gene is TRBJ2-1, the V gene TRBV15, with D possibly being TRBD1 (5 bases). The CDR3 extends over 17 amino acids. The V gene's germline CDR1 is LNHNV and CDR2 YYDKDF (reference sequence). V was trimmed by 0 bases and J by 2 bases, leaving 14 bases between them. The CDR3 nucleotides are TGTGCCACCAGCAGAGAGCCTGGGCAGGGAACCTACAATGAGCAGTTCTTC. Amino acids: CATSREPGQGTYNEQFF.

This clonotype was counted ten times or more. V is TRBV7-3 and J is TRBJ2-7; no definite D call. In germline, CDR1 is SGHTA, CDR2 FQGTGA. The CDR3 totals 13 residues. Trimming left V 5 bases short and J 1 base short, with 9 bases between. CDR3 sequence: CASSRPESYEQYF. The DNA of the CDR3 is TGTGCCAGCAGCCGTCCCGAATCCTACGAGCAGTACTTC.

V usage is TRBV9 and J usage is TRBJ2-4, with unresolved D. Per the germline V gene, CDR1 is SGDLS and CDR2 is YYNGEE. V lost 0 bases and J lost 4, with 11 bases in between. The CDR3 spans 15 residues. CDR3 sequence (DNA): TGTGCCAGCAGCGTAGTCCCAGGAGCAAAAAACATTCAGTACTTC. Its translation is CASSVVPGAKNIQYF.

At least ten counts were recorded for this clonotype. The J gene is TRBJ2-7, the V gene TRBV12-3 or TRBV12-4; tentatively, D is TRBD1 (6 bases). V lost 2 bases to trimming and J lost 6 bases, with 14 bases between them. The CDR3 sequence is 14 residues long. As DNA, the CDR3 is TGTGCCAGCAGTTTAACCGTTACAGGGCGCGAGCAGTACTTC. Its translation is CASSLTVTGREQYF.

This clonotype came up many times. Germline is not matched at one junction end, which may reflect a read error. V and J are TRBV20-1 and TRBJ1-1; D is perhaps TRBD1 (6 bases). The germline V gene encodes CDR1 DFQATT and CDR2 SNEGSKA (reference sequence). The CDR3 sequence is 13 residues long. CDR3 DNA sequence: TGCAGTGGTAGAACAGGGAGGGGTGCTGAAGCTTTCTTT. Residues: CSGRTGRGAEAFF.

J is TRBJ2-7 and V is TRBV7-9; a weak D match, TRBD2 (5 bases). The CDR3 totals 16 residues. CDR1 SEHNR and CDR2 FQNEAQ come from the germline V gene (reference sequence). V was trimmed by 1 base and J by 2 bases, leaving 15 bases between them. This chain's CDR3 is CASSLVGLASPYEQYF. The CDR3 DNA reads TGTGCCAGCAGCTTAGTTGGCCTAGCAAGCCCCTACGAGCAGTACTTC.

The rearrangement uses TRBV3-1 and TRBJ2-6; unclear D gene. CDR1 is LGHDT and CDR2 is YNNKEL in the germline V gene (reference sequence). V shed 1 base and J shed 0 bases, with 7 bases lying between them. The CDR3 totals 16 residues. CDR3 nucleotide sequence: TGTGCCAGCAGCCAAGCTCGGAGCTCTGGGGCCAACGTCCTGACTTTC. This translates into CASSQARSSGANVLTF.

The gene calls are TRBV27 and TRBJ2-7; TRBD2 is a possible D gene (7 bases). CDR3 size: 16 residues. Trimming shortened V by 1 base and J by 2 bases, and 15 bases separated the two germline ends. The germline CDR1 and CDR2 sequences are MNHEY and SMNVEV (reference sequence). CDR3 protein: CASSLLGGGRTYEQYF. The CDR3 DNA sequence: TGTGCCAGCAGTTTATTAGGCGGGGGCAGGACCTACGAGCAGTACTTC.

Turning to this clonotype: This may come from a read error, since a much larger clone is one base off. The chain links TRBV3-1 to TRBJ2-7; 7 nucleotides align to TRBD2. The CDR3 has 15 amino acids. J gave up 3 bases and V 6 bases, and 11 bases lay outside the gene matches. CDR1 and CDR2 (germline): LGHDT, YNNKEL (reference sequence). The CDR3 loop is CASRDLAEADYEQYF. In nucleotides, the CDR3 is TGTGCCAGCAGGGACCTAGCGGAAGCCGACTACGAGCAGTACTTC.

The sample holds a few counts of this clonotype. The chain combines TRBV5-6 with TRBJ1-1, with 9 bases that match TRBD1. The assigned J gene may be wrong: the sequence end matches TRBJ2-3 better. The CDR3 consists of 15 residues. Looked up from germline, CDR1 is SGHDT and CDR2 is YYEEEE. The CDR3 region has the DNA TGTGCCAGCAGCTTCGGGACAGGGAGGTCCGATACGCAGTATTTT. It specifies CASSFGTGRSDTQYF.

This clonotype was observed many times. This rearrangement joins TRBV29-1 to TRBJ1-2; the D is unclear. In germline, CDR1 is SQVTM, CDR2 ANQGSEA. The CDR3 runs 12 residues. V lost 2 bases to trimming and J lost 6 bases, with 10 bases between them. The DNA of the CDR3 is TGCAGCGTTGAACTACGGGCAGATGGCTACACCTTC. Translated, it gives CSVELRADGYTF.

This clonotype was counted ten times or more. The V call is TRBV7-9, the J call TRBJ1-4; 7 bases fit TRBD1. The V and J ends lost 1 base and 4 bases, in that order; junction bases with no gene match: 6. This CDR3 comprises 16 residues. Germline values: CDR1 SEHNR, CDR2 FQNEAQ (reference sequence). The CDR3 is CASSLETGEHNEKLFF. CDR3 DNA sequence: TGTGCCAGCAGCTTAGAAACAGGGGAACATAATGAAAAACTGTTTTTT.

Ten or more counts support this clonotype. The chain uses TRBV7-3 and TRBJ2-7; 9 positions agree with TRBD2. Germline CDR1 reads SGHTA; CDR2 reads FQGTGA. This CDR3 has 15 residues. The V gene end was trimmed by 3 bases and the J gene end by 7 bases; junction bases not matched to a gene: 10. CDR3 amino acids: CASSLGLAPQGEQYF. The DNA for the CDR3 is TGTGCCAGCAGCTTGGGACTAGCCCCCCAGGGGGAGCAGTACTTC. The complete variable domain, with remaining parts taken from reference TRBV7-3 and TRBJ2-7, reads GAGVSQTPSNKVTEKGKYVELRCDPISGHTALYWYRQSLGQGPEFLIYFQGTGAADDSGLPNDRFFAVRPEGSVSTLKIQRTERGDSAVYLCASSLGLAPQGEQYFGPGTRLTVT.

CDR3 nucleotides: TGTGCCAGCAGTGGGCAGGACAGGGGGAACACCATATATTTT. This translates into CASSGQDRGNTIYF. The chain couples TRBV25-1 to TRBJ1-3; TRBD1 agrees at 10 bases. This CDR3 spans 14 amino acids. After removal of 4 bases from V and 7 bases from J, the junction contained 4 bases not matched to a gene. Germline V gene lookup returns CDR1 MGHDK and CDR2 SYGVNS.

The genes are TRBV15 and TRBJ1-5, with D possibly being TRBD1 (5 bases). The CDR3 has 15 residues. CDR1 is LNHNV, CDR2 YYDKDF, per germline (reference sequence). V lost 4 bases to trimming and J lost 4 bases, with 14 bases between them. The CDR3: CATSKTPNRNQPQHF. DNA of the CDR3: TGTGCCACCAGCAAGACCCCCAACAGGAATCAGCCCCAGCATTTT.

The J gene is TRBJ1-1, the V gene TRBV6-6; TRBD1 matches at 8 bases. V was clipped by 0 bases and J by 4 bases; unmatched bases: 10. The CDR3 contains 17 residues. The germline V gene encodes CDR1 MNHNY and CDR2 SVGAGI (reference sequence). The CDR3 DNA sequence: TGTGCCAGCAGTTACTCGGGTCCTACAGGGGGGAGCACTGAAGCTTTCTTT. Translation gives CASSYSGPTGGSTEAFF.

This clonotype was detected only a few times. DNA for the CDR3: TGTGCCAGCAGTCCTCAGGGGACAGATACGCAGTATTTT. This translates into CASSPQGTDTQYF. This rearrangement joins TRBV28 to TRBJ2-3; perhaps TRBD1 as D (6 bases). V was clipped by 5 bases and J by 3 bases, with 9 bases between them. Germline V lookup: CDR1 MDHEN, CDR2 SYDVKM. CDR3 length: 13 amino acids.

This clonotype was found many times. The J gene is TRBJ2-3, the V gene TRBV28, with TRBD1 identical over 7 bases. The junction had 12 bases not matched to a gene; V was cut back by 4 bases and J by 2 bases. Germline loops: CDR1 MDHEN, CDR2 SYDVKM. The CDR3 runs to 17 residues. The chain's CDR3 is CASSSYQQGPHTDTQYF. CDR3 nucleotides: TGTGCCAGCAGTTCCTACCAACAGGGGCCCCACACAGATACGCAGTATTTT.

This clonotype was counted at least ten times. J is TRBJ2-7 and V is TRBV24-1; the D gene is possibly TRBD1 (6 bases). V was shortened by 9 bases and J by 3 bases, with 14 bases between the two germline ends. The CDR3 is made up of 13 amino acids. The germline V gene encodes CDR1 KGHDR and CDR2 SFDVKD. The CDR3 here is CATSTGVRYEQYF. CDR3 DNA: TGTGCCACCTCGACAGGAGTTCGCTACGAGCAGTACTTC.

The chain joins TRBV5-1 to TRBJ2-7; D perhaps matches TRBD2 (5 bases). From germline, CDR1 is SGHRS and CDR2 YFSETQ. This CDR3 has 14 amino acids. V was pared by 3 bases and J by 3 bases, with 13 bases between. CDR3 residues: CASSSGTRGYEQYF. For the CDR3, the DNA is TGCGCCAGCAGCTCGGGTACTAGAGGCTACGAGCAGTACTTC.

This chain uses TRBV7-9 with TRBJ2-3, with unresolved D. The ends were cut back, 1 base at V and 7 bases at J, with 6 bases in the middle. This CDR3 spans 12 amino acids. Germline CDR1 is SEHNR and CDR2 is FQNEAQ (reference sequence). CDR3 DNA sequence: TGTGCCAGCAGCTTAGAGTCCCATACGCAGTATTTT. Protein sequence: CASSLESHTQYF.

The V gene is TRBV7-2, the J gene TRBJ2-7; D is possibly TRBD2 (9 bases). The CDR3 length is 19 residues. Trimming pared 5 bases from V and 2 bases from J, leaving 28 bases between. From germline, CDR1 is SGHTA and CDR2 FQGNSA. The CDR3 DNA sequence: TGTGCCAGCAGCATACAGGGGGGGGTGACTAGCGGACCTCCCTACGAGCAGTACTTC. Its protein is CASSIQGGVTSGPPYEQYF.